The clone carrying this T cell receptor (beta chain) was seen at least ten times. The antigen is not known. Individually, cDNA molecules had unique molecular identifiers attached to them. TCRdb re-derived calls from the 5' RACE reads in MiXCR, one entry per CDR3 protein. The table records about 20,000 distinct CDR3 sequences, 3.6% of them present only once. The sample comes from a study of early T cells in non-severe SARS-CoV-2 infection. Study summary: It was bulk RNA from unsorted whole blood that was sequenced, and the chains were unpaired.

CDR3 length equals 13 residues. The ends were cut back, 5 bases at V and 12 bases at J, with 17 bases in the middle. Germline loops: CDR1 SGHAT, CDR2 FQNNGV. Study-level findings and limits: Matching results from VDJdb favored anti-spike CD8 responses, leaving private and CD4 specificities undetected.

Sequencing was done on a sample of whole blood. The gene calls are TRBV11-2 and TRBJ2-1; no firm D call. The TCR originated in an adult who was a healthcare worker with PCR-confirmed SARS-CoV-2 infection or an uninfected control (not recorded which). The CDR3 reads CASSPGVIPVQFF. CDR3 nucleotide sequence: TGTGCCAGCAGCCCCGGTGTTATCCCTGTGCAGTTCTTC.